This TCR beta chain derives from a study of PD-1 blockade in mismatch repair-deficient tumors. Only in-frame clones appear in the TCRdb table, and some are missing; sequencing was by immunoSEQ multiplex PCR. This sample yields some 84,000 clones, of which roughly 80% are seen a single time; just over 2.5% belongs to the top ten. The sequencing used peripheral blood, collected 12 weeks after starting pembrolizumab. The source of this sequence is an adult with mismatch repair-deficient cancer.

The CDR3: CATSSRSSFYNEQFF. CDR3 nucleotides: TGTGCCACCTCTAGTCGGTCTAGCTTCTACAATGAGCAGTTCTTC. The chain uses TRBV11-3 and TRBJ2-1; a possible D gene is TRBD2 (5 bases). The CDR3 covers 15 residues. V was trimmed by 10 bases and J by 3 bases, leaving 19 bases between them. Germline assignment: CDR1 SGHNT and CDR2 YENEEA. The full variable domain, with the rest looked up from reference TRBV11-3 and TRBJ2-1, is EAGVVQSPRYKIIEKKQPVAFWCNPISGHNTLYWYLQNLGQGPELLIRYENEEAVDDSQLPKDRFSAERLKGVDSTLKIQPAELGDSAVYLCATSSRSSFYNEQFFGPGTRLTVL.